This TCR beta chain was obtained from a study of T cell changes during pregnancy in multiple sclerosis. Clones were sequenced by immunoSEQ multiplex PCR, and TCRdb holds only the in-frame ones, with some missing. The table includes 60,000 to 75,000 clones, roughly nine tenths detected once. The CDR3 contains 14 residues. Trimming left V 0 bases short and J 7 bases short, with 9 bases between. CDR1 LNHDA and CDR2 SQIVND come from the germline V gene (reference sequence). The sequencing here drew on peripheral blood, taken in the second trimester of pregnancy. This rearrangement joins TRBV19 to TRBJ2-2; TRBD2 might be the D (5 bases). This clonotype was obtained from a female donor in good health, enrolled as a control in a pregnancy study. The CDR3 loop is CASSIDPAGGELFF. CDR3 nucleotides: TGTGCCAGTAGTATAGATCCTGCGGGCGGGGAGCTGTTTTTT.